This T cell receptor (beta chain) was obtained from a study of human T cells and chemical hapten exposure. Whole-study results and caveats: Healthy people's immune response may differ from that of the donors, who had alopecia. The study found expanded TCRs formed significantly more large CDR3 similarity clusters than controls.

The CDR3 runs to 16 residues. Germline assignment: CDR1 SGHTA and CDR2 FQGTGA. What the library attached to individual cDNA molecules were unique molecular identifiers. One entry per CDR3 protein results from TCRdb running MiXCR on the RACE reads. The sample consists of 35,000 to 45,000 distinct CDR3 sequences, 12% of them appearing once. Time point of the sample: pre-sensitization, week 0. Noted treatment: therapeutic diphenylcyclopropenone sensitization with weekly scalp DPC. Before extraction, the whole blood was not fractionated, and total RNA was taken from it. This clonotype was counted many times. The antigen remains unidentified. At one end, the junction sequence differs from germline, possibly due to a read error.

The material was whole blood, obtained in connection with sensitization to the hapten diphenylcyclopropenone (DPC). The chain employs TRBV7-3 and TRBJ2-3; TRBD2 matches 8 bases. The receptor was isolated from a woman between 25 and 40 years old with alopecia areata. Some clones in this sample may be carry-over from other donors' samples. As DNA, the CDR3 is TGTGCCAGCAGCATAACTAGCGGAGCGGGCACAGATACGCAGTATTTT. This codes for CASSITSGAGTDTQYF. Full variable domain (rest looked up from reference TRBV7-3 and TRBJ2-3): GAGVSQTPSNKVTEKGKYVELRCDPISGHTALYWYRQSLGQGPEFLIYFQGTGAADDSGLPNDRFFAVRPEGSVSTLKIQRTERGDSAVYLCASSITSGAGTDTQYFGPGTRLTVL.